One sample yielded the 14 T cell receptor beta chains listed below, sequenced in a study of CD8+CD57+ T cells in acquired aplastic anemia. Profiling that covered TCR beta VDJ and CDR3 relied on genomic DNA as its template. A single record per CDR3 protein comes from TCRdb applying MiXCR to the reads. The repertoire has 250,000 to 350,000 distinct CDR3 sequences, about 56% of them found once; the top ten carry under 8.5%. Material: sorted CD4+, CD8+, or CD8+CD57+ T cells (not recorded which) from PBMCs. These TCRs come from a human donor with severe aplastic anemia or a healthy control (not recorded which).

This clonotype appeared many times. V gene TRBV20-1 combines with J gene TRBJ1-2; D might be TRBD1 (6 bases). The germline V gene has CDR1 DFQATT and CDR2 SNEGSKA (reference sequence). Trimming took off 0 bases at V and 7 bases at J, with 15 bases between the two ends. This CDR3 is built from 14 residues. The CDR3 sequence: CSARDGGGPGGYTF. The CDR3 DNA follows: TGCAGTGCTAGAGATGGGGGGGGGCCCGGTGGCTACACCTTC.

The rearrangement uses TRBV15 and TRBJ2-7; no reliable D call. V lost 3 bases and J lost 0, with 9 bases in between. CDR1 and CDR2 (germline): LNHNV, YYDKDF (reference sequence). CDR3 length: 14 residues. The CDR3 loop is CATSSSLSSYEQYF. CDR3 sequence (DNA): TGTGCCACCAGCAGTTCACTGAGCTCCTACGAGCAGTACTTC.

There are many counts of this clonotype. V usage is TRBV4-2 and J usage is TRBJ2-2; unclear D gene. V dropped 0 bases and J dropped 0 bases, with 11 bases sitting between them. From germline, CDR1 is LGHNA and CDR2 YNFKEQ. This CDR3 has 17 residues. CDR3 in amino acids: CASSQDPGGANTGELFF. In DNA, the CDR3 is TGTGCCAGCAGCCAAGATCCGGGCGGCGCGAACACCGGGGAGCTGTTTTTT.

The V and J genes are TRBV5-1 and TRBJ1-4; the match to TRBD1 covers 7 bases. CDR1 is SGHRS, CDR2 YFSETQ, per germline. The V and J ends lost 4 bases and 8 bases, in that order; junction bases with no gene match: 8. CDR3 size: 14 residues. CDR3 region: CASSKTTGKEKLFF. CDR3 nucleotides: TGCGCCAGCAGCAAAACGACAGGGAAAGAAAAACTGTTTTTT.

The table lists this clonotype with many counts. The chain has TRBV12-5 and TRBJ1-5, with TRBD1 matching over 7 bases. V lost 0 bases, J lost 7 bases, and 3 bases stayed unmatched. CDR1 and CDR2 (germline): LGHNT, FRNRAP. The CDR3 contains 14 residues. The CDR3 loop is CASGLVDRAQPQHF. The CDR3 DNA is TGTGCTAGTGGTTTGGTCGACAGGGCCCAGCCCCAGCATTTT.

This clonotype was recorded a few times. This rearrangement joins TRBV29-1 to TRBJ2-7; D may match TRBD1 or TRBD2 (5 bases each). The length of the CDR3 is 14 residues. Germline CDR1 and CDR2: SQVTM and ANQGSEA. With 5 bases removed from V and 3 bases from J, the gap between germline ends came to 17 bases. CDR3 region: CSVRDPSYRYEQYF. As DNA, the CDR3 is TGCAGCGTTAGGGACCCATCATACCGCTACGAGCAGTACTTC.

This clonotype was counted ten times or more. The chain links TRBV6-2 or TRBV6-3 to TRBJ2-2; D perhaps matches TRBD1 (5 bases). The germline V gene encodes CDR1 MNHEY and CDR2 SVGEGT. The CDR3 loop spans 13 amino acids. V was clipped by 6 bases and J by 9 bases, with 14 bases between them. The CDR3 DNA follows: TGTGCCAGCAGGCCACCAGGGTTGTGGGAGCTGTTTTTT. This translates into CASRPPGLWELFF.

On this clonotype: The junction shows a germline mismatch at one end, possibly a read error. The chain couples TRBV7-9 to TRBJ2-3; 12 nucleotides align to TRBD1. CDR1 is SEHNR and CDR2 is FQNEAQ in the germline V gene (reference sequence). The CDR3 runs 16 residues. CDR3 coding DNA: TGCGCCAGCAGCTTGTCGGGACAGGGGGCGGCAGATACGCAGTATTTT. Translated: CASSLSGQGAADTQYF.

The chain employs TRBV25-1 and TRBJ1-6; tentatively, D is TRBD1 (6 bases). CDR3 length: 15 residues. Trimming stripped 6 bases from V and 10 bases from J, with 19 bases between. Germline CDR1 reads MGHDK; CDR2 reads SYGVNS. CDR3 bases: TGTGCCAGCAGCGGCGGGGGGCCTGGGGGGTCACCCCTCCACTTT. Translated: CASSGGGPGGSPLHF. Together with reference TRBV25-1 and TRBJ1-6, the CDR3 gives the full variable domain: EADIYQTPRYLVIGTGKKITLECSQTMGHDKMYWYQQDPGMELHLIHYSYGVNSTEKGDLSSESTVSRIRTEHFPLTLESARPSHTSQYLCASSGGGPGGSPLHFGNGTRLTVT.

CDR3 in DNA: TGCAGTGCAAGGGGGAGGACTCCTAATGAAAAACTGTTTTTT. Residues: CSARGRTPNEKLFF. The chain couples TRBV20-1 to TRBJ1-4, with D possibly matching TRBD1 (6 bases). The CDR3 covers 14 residues. Germline loops: CDR1 DFQATT, CDR2 SNEGSKA (reference sequence). V was shortened by 6 bases and J by 3 bases, with 14 bases between the two germline ends.

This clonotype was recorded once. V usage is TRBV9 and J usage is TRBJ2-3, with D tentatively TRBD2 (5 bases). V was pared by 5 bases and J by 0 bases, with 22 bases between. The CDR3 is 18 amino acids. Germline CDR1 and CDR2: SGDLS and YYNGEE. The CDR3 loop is CASSAGGWSGTSTDTQYF. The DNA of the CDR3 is TGTGCCAGCAGTGCCGGAGGTTGGTCTGGAACTAGCACAGATACGCAGTATTTT.

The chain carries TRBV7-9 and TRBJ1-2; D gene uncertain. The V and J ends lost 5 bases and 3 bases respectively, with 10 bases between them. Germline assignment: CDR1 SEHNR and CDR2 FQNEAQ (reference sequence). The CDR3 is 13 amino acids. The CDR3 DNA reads TGTGCCAGCAGCGACCGGGCCGACTATGGCTACACCTTC. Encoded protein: CASSDRADYGYTF.

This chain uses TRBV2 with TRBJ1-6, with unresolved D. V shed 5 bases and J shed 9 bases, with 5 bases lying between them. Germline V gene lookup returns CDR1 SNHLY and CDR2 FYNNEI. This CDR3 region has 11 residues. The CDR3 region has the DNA TGTGCCAGCAGTCTCAGTTCACCCCTCCACTTT. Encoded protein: CASSLSSPLHF.

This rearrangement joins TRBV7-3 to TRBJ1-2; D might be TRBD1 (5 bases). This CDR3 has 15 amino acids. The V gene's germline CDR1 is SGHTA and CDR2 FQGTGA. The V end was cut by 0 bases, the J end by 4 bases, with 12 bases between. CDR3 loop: CASSLTGQGSYGYTF. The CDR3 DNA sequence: TGTGCCAGCAGCTTAACAGGGCAGGGATCCTATGGCTACACCTTC.